This T cell receptor (beta chain) was profiled in a study of T cells in women clearing cervical HPV infection (dated by TCRdb to 2016 to 2019). The study in broad terms: The cases were some 26 women with histologically confirmed HPV16-related CIN3 or worse, and 2 of those women had invasive cancers. This exploratory proof-of-principle case-control study, nested within the Guanacaste HPV Natural History Study in Costa Rica, compared TCR repertoires among women with different cervical HPV16 outcomes. Cases and controls were matched on year of sample collection and on age within five years. For cases, the median interval between lesion detection and blood sampling was roughly 150 days, with an interquartile range of about 80 to 210 days. Median age was approximately 36 years in cases versus about 38 in controls, and baseline characteristics did not differ significantly. Since only a few of the women had HLA typing available, the possibility that HLA type was acting as a confounder could not be ruled out. In the parent cohort, some 10,000 women aged 18 or older were enrolled in Guanacaste, Costa Rica, during about 1992 to 1994 and then followed for less than 8 years. Controls were 25 women whose single incident HPV16 infection cleared within 12 months without precancer or cancer developing. Blood from cases was collected at the visit where the lesion was first found, while blood from controls was collected once the infection could no longer be detected. Five blinded duplicates per group were added as quality controls, so that 60 or so samples were obtained: some 50 participants and 10 replicates.

Every participant had a single incident cervical HPV16 infection, and women with prevalent HPV16 infections were excluded. Cervical HPV DNA was detected with MY09/MY11 PCR, and genotyping was done by dot-blot hybridization. Approximately 16 mL of heparinized blood were centrifuged, and the buffy coat was aliquoted, frozen at -30°C, then stored at -80°C. Genomic DNA was extracted from buffy coat specimens using QIAGEN kits. TCR beta CDR3 regions were amplified by multiplex PCR using the immunoSEQ assay from an average of roughly 1,300 ng genomic DNA per sample. The assay corrected primer bias using a complete synthetic TCR repertoire to establish an amplification baseline. The amplicons were sequenced using the Illumina platform. Per the source publication's procedure: Sequence errors were corrected by clustering with frequency ratios and a modified nearest-neighbor algorithm, and the sequences were then analyzed in the immunoSEQ Analyzer using IMGT gene definitions. At each rarefaction depth, TCR richness and evenness were averaged across 20 rarefaction repeats, and samples with fewer sequences than that depth were excluded. Wilcoxon rank sum tests with FDR correction were used to compare relative abundances of V, D and J genes between the groups. Blinded duplicates gave an intraclass correlation of around 95% for TCR richness and an average of about 76% across under 75 gene segments. TCRdb's version of the immuneACCESS table is confined to in-frame rearrangements and falls short of the full clone set. An unresolved V gene accounts for under half of the shortfall where checked; the remainder is of unknown origin. That table furnishes V, J and clone size, whereas the DNA furnished D and trimming. The data table for this sample lists 30,000 to 40,000 clones. The leading ten clones occupy roughly 7.2% of the sample.

A remark on this clone: The target of this receptor is not known. Coverage ceases 3 residues before the CDR3 finishes, and the germline J gene fills in the end.

From the cysteine up to the phenylalanine, the CDR3 has a length of 14 residues. Sequencing covers 33 bases of the CDR3, shown here with the frame starting at base 1. V sheds 7 bases and J sheds 5 bases, leaving 17 bases between their ends. The germline V gene sets CDR1 to SGHTA and CDR2 to FQGNSA. What the authors observed across the whole study: Because of the cross-sectional design, the study could not determine whether the associations came before infection or resulted from infection, and neither effector/memory subsets nor HPV-specific T cells were isolated. Lower TRBV6-7 relative abundance was observed in cases than in controls (0.11% versus 0.16%; Bonferroni P = 0.0008). Because T-cell numbers per sample were unknown, differences in richness could reflect varying T-cell content rather than repertoire biology. Cases were distinguished from controls with an estimated AUC of roughly 0.79 by random forest classifiers combining richness and V gene abundances. Across sequencing depths, CIN3+ cases showed significantly higher TCR repertoire richness than controls, but evenness did not differ between the groups.

This receptor was obtained from a woman aged 18 to 69 with a cervical HPV16 infection that either progressed to CIN3+ or cleared (not recorded which). The rearranged chain carries TRBV7-2 and TRBJ1-2, with TRBD1 tentatively as D gene (6 bases match). The sample consisted of blood buffy coat. The CDR3 in this case is CASKGGGLEYGYTF. The DNA read from the CDR3 is TGTGCCAGCAAAGGGGGGGGGCTAGAATATGGC.